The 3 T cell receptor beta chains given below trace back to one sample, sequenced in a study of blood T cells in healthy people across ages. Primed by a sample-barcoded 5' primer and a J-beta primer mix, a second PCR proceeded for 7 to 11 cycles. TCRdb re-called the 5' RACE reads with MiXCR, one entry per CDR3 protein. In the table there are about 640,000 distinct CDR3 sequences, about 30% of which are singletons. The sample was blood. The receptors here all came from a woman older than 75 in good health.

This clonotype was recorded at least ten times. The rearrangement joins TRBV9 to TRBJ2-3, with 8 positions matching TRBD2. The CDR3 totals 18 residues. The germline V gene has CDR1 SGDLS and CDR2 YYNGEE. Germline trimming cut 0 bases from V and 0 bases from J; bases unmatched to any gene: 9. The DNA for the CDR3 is TGTGCCAGCAGCGTAGCGAGCGGGGGCTTCCTTAGCACAGATACGCAGTATTTT. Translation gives CASSVASGGFLSTDTQYF.

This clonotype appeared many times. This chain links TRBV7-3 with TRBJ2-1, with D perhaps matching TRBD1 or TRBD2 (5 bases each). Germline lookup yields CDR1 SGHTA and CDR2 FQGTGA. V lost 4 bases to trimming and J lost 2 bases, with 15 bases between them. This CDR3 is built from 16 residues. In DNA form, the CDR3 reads TGTGCCAGCAGCTACCAGCCGGGGCCTGCCTACAATGAGCAGTTCTTC. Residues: CASSYQPGPAYNEQFF.

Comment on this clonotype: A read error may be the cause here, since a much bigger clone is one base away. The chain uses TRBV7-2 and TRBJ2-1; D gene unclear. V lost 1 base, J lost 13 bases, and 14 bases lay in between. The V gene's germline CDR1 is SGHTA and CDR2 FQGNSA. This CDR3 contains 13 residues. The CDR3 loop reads CASSLGPPETQFF. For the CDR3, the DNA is TGTGCCAGCAGCTTAGGCCCCCCGGAGACCCAGTTCTTC. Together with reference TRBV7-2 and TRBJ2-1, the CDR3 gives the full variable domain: GAGVSQSPSNKVTEKGKDVELRCDPISGHTALYWYRQSLGQGLEFLIYFQGNSAPDKSGLPSDRFSAERTGGSVSTLTIQRTQQEDSAVYLCASSLGPPETQFFGPGTRLTVL.